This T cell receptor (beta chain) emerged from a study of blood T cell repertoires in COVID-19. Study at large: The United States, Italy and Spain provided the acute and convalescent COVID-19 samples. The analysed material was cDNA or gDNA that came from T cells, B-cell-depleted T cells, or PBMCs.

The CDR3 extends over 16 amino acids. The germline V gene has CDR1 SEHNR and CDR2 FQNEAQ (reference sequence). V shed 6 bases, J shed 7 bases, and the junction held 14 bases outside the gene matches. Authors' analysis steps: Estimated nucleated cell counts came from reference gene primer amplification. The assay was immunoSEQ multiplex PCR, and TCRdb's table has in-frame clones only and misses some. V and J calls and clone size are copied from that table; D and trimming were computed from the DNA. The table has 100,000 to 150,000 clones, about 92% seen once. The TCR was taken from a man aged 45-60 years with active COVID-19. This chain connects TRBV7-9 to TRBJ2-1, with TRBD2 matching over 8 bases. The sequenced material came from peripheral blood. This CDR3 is CASRSPGTRKGNEQFF. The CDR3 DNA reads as TGTGCCAGCAGGTCCCCGGGGACTAGAAAAGGAAATGAGCAGTTCTTC.